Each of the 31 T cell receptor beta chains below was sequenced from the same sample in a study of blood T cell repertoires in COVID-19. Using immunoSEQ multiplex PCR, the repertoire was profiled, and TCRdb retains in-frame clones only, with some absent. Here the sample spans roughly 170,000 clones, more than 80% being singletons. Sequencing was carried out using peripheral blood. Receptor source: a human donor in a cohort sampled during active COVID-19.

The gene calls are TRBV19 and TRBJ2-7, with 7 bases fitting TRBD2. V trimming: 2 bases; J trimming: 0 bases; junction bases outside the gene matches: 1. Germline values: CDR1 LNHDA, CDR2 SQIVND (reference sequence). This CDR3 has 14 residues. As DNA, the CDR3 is TGTGCCAGTAGTATACCGGGGGGCTCCTACGAGCAGTACTTC. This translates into CASSIPGGSYEQYF.

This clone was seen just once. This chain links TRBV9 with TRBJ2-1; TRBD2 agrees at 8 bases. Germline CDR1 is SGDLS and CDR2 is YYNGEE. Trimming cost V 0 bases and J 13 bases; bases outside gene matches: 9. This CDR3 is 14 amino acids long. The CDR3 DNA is TGTGCCAGCAGCGTAGAGGTTAGCGGGGTAACCCAGTTCTTC. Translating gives CASSVEVSGVTQFF.

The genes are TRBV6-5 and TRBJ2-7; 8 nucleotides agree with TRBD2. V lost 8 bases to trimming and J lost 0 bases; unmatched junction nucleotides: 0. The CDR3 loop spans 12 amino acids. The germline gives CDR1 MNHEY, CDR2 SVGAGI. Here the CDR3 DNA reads TGTGCCAGCCGGGAGGGCTCCTACGAGCAGTACTTC. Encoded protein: CASREGSYEQYF.

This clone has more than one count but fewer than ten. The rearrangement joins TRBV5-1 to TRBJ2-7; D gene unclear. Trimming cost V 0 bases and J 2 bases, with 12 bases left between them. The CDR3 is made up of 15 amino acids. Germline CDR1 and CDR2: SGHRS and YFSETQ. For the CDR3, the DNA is TGCGCCAGCAGCTTGGAGTCAGGCTGGACCTACGAGCAGTACTTC. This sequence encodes CASSLESGWTYEQYF.

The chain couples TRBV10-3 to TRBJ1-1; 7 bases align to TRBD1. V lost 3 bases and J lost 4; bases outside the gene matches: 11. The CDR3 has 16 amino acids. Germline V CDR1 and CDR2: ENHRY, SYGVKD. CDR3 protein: CAISESQGNGGTEAFF. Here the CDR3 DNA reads TGTGCCATCAGTGAATCACAGGGGAATGGAGGCACTGAAGCTTTCTTT.

The CDR3 coding sequence is TGTGCCAGCAGCCCCCAGGGACAGGGGGCCTGGGAGACCCAGTACTTC. As protein: CASSPQGQGAWETQYF. This chain links TRBV7-2 with TRBJ2-5; 12 bases map to TRBD1. CDR1 is SGHTA and CDR2 is FQGNSA in the germline V gene. The CDR3 contains 16 residues. V shed 5 bases, J shed 5 bases, and the junction held 9 bases outside the gene matches. The full variable domain, its missing parts supplied by reference TRBV7-2 and TRBJ2-5, is GAGVSQSPSNKVTEKGKDVELRCDPISGHTALYWYRQSLGQGLEFLIYFQGNSAPDKSGLPSDRFSAERTGGSVSTLTIQRTQQEDSAVYLCASSPQGQGAWETQYFGPGTRLLVL.

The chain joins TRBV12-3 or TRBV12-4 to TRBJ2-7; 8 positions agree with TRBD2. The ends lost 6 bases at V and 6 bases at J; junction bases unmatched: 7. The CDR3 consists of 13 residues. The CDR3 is CASSLIRGGEQYF. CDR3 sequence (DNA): TGTGCCAGCAGCCTAATACGGGGGGGCGAGCAGTACTTC.

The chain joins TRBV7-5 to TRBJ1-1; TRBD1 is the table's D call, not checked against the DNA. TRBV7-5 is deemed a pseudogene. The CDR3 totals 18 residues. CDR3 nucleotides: TGTGTCAGAAGCTTAGCCTCTAGGGGTCCCAGGGGGCGTTCTGAAGCTTTCTTT. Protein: CVRSLASRGPRGRSEAFF.

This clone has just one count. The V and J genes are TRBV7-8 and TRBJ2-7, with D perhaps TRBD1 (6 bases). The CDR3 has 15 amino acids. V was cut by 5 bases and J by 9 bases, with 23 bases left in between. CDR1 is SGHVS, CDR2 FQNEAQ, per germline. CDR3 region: CASSPPQGLLGGQYF. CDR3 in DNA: TGTGCCAGCAGCCCCCCCCAGGGGCTATTAGGTGGGCAGTACTTC.

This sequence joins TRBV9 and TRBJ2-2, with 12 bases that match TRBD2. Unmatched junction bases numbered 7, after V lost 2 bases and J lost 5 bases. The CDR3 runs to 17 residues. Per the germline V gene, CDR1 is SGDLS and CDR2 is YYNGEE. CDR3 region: CASSVGLAGGRTGELFF. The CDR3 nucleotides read TGTGCCAGCAGCGTCGGCCTAGCGGGGGGGCGGACCGGGGAGCTGTTTTTT.

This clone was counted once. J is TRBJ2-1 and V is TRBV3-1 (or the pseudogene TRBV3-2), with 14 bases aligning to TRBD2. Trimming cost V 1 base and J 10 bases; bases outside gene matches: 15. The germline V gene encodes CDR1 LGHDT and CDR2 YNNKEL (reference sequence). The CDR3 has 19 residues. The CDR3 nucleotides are TGTGCCAGCAGCCAAGCAGGAGGAGGCGGACTAGCGGGGGGAGGGGAGCAGTTCTTC. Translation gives CASSQAGGGGLAGGGEQFF.

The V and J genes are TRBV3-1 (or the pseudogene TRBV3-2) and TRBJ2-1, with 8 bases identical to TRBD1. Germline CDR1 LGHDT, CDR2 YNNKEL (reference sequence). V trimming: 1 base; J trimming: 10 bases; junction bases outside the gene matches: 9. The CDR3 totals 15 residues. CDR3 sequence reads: CASSQGAGGGWEQFF. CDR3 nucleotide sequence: TGTGCCAGCAGCCAAGGGGCAGGGGGCGGTTGGGAGCAGTTCTTC.

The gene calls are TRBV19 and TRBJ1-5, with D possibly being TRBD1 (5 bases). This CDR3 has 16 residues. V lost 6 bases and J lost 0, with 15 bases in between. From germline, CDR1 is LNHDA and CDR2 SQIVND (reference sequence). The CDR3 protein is CASSPRPGNSNQPQHF. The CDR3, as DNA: TGTGCCAGTAGCCCCCGGCCAGGGAATAGCAATCAGCCCCAGCATTTT.

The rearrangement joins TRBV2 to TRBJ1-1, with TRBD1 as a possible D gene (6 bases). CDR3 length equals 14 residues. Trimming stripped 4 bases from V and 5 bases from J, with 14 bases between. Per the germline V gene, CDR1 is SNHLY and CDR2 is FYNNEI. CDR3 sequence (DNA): TGTGCCAGCAGTGGCCCAAACAGGGAAACTGAAGCTTTCTTT. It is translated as CASSGPNRETEAFF.

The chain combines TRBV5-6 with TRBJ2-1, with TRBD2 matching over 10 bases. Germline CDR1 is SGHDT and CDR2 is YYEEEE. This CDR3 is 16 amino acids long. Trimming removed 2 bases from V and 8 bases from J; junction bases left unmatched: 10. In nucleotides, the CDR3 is TGTGCCAGCAGCTTTGGAATAGCGGGGGGCCTCGATGAGCAGTTCTTC. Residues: CASSFGIAGGLDEQFF.

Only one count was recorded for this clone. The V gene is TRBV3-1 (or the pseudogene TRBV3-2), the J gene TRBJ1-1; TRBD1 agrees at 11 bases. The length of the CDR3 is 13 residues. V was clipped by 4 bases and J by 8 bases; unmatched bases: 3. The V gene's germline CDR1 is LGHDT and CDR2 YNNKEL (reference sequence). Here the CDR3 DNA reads TGTGCCAGCAGCCCCGGACAGGGGGCAGAAGCTTTCTTT. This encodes CASSPGQGAEAFF.

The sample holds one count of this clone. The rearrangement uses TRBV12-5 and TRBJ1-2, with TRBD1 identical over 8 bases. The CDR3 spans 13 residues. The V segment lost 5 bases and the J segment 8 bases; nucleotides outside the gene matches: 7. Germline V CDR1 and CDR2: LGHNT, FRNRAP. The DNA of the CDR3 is TGTGCTAGTGGTCTAAGTGGGACAGGCGGCTACACCTTC. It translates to CASGLSGTGGYTF.

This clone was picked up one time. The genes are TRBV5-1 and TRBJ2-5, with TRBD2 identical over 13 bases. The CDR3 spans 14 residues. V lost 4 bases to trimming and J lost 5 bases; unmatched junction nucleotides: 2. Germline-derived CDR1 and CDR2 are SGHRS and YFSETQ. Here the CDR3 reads CASSQGLAGETQYF. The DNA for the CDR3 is TGCGCCAGCAGCCAGGGACTAGCGGGGGAGACCCAGTACTTC.

CDR3 loop: CASSVASGGSYEQYF. In DNA form, the CDR3 reads TGTGCCAGCAGCGTAGCCTCAGGGGGGTCCTACGAGCAGTACTTC. The V call is TRBV9, the J call TRBJ2-7; a weak D match, TRBD1 (7 bases). Germline V gene sequence: CDR1 SGDLS, CDR2 YYNGEE. The CDR3 has 15 amino acids. Trimming pared 0 bases from V and 1 base from J, leaving 11 bases between. The full variable domain, rest sourced from reference TRBV9 and TRBJ2-7, is DSGVTQTPKHLITATGQRVTLRCSPRSGDLSVYWYQQSLDQGLQFLIQYYNGEERAKGNILERFSAQQFPDLHSELNLSSLELGDSALYFCASSVASGGSYEQYFGPGTRLTVT.

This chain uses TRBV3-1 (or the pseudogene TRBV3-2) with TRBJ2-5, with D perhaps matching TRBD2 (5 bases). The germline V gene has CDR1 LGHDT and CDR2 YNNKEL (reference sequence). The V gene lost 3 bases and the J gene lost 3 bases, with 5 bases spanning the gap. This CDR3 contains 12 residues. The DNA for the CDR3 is TGTGCCAGCAGCCAGGGAGAAGAGACCCAGTACTTC. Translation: CASSQGEETQYF.

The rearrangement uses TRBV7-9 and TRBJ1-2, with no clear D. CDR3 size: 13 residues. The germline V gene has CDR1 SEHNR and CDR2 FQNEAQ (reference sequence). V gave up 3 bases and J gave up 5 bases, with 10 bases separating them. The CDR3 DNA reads TGTGCCAGCAGCTTGGGAGAGGTGTATGGCTACACCTTC. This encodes CASSLGEVYGYTF.

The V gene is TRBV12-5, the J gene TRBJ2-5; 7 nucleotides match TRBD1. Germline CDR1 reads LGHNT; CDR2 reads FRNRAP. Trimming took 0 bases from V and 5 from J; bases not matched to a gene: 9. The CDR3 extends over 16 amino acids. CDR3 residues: CASGLVTGDRVETQYF. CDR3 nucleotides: TGTGCTAGTGGTTTGGTAACAGGGGACCGAGTGGAGACCCAGTACTTC. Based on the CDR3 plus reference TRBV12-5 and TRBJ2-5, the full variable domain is DARVTQTPRHKVTEMGQEVTMRCQPILGHNTVFWYRQTMMQGLELLAYFRNRAPLDDSGMPKDRFSAEMPDATLATLKIQPSEPRDSAVYFCASGLVTGDRVETQYFGPGTRLLVL.

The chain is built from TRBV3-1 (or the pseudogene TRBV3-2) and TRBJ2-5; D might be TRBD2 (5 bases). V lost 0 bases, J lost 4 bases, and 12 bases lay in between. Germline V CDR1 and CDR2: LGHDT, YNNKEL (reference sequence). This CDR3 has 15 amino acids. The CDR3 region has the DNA TGTGCCAGCAGCCAAGATTCGGCTAGCCCAGAGACCCAGTACTTC. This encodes CASSQDSASPETQYF.

The CDR3 DNA follows: TGTGCCAGCAGCCTCAGCGGGCGGAACACTGAAGCTTTCTTT. As protein: CASSLSGRNTEAFF. The rearrangement uses TRBV9 and TRBJ1-1; D is unresolved. Germline V CDR1 and CDR2: SGDLS, YYNGEE. The CDR3 sequence is 14 residues long. The germline V and J ends were trimmed by 4 bases and 1 base, with 11 bases remaining between them.

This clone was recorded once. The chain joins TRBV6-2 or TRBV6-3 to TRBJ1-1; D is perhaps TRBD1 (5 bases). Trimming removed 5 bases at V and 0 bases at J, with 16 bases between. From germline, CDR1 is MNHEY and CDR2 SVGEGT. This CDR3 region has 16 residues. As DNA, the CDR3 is TGTGCCAGCAGTGCCCGGCGGGGGGGGGTGAACACTGAAGCTTTCTTT. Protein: CASSARRGGVNTEAFF.

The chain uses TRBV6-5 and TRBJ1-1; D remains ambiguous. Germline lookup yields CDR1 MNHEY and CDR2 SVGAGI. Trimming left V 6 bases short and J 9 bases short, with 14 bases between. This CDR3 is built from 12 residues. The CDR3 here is CASRPAGGKAFF. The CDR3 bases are TGTGCCAGCAGACCCGCGGGAGGAAAAGCTTTCTTT.

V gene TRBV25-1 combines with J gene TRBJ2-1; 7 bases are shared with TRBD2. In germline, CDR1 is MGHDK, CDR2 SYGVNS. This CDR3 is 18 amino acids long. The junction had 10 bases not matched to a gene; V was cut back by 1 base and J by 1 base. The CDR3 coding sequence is TGTGCCAGCAGTGAATCGGATGGGGGGGTAACGTCCTACAATGAGCAGTTCTTC. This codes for CASSESDGGVTSYNEQFF. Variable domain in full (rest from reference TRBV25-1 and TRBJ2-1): EADIYQTPRYLVIGTGKKITLECSQTMGHDKMYWYQQDPGMELHLIHYSYGVNSTEKGDLSSESTVSRIRTEHFPLTLESARPSHTSQYLCASSESDGGVTSYNEQFFGPGTRLTVL.

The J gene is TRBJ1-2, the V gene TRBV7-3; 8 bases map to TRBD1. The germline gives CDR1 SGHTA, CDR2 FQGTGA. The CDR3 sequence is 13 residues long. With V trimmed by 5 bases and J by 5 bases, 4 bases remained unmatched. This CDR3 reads CASSLTGGYGYTF. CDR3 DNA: TGTGCCAGCAGCCTCACAGGGGGGTATGGCTACACCTTC.

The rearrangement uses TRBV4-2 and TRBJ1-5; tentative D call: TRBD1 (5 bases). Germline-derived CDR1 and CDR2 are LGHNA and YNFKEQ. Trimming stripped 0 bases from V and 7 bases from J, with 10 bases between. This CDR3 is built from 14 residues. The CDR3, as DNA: TGTGCCAGCAGCCAAGATCGGAGGGGACAGCCCCAGCATTTT. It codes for CASSQDRRGQPQHF.

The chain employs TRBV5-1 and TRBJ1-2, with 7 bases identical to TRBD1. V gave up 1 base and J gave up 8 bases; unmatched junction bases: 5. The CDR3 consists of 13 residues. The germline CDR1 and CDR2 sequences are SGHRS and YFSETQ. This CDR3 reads CASSLSGGRGYTF. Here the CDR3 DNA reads TGCGCCAGCAGCTTGTCAGGGGGTAGGGGCTACACCTTC.

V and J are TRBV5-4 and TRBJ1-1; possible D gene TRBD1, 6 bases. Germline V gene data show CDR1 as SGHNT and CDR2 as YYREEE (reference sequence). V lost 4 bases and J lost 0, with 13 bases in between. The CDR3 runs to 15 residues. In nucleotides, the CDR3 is TGTGCCAGCAGCCTGGGACAAGGAATGAACACTGAAGCTTTCTTT. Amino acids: CASSLGQGMNTEAFF. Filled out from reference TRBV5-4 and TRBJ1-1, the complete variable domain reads ETGVTQSPTHLIKTRGQQVTLRCSSQSGHNTVSWYQQALGQGPQFIFQYYREEENGRGNFPPRFSGLQFPNYSSELNVNALELDDSALYLCASSLGQGMNTEAFFGQGTRLTVV.